The 3 T cell receptor beta chains in this list originate from one sample, sequenced in a study of blood T cell repertoires in COVID-19. Measured with immunoSEQ multiplex PCR; TCRdb has only the in-frame clones, and not every one. The sample yields some 230,000 clones, more than 75% seen once. The source material was peripheral blood. The receptors come from a man in his fifties who had recovered from COVID-19.

The CDR3 bases are TGTGCCAGTAGTATGGGGACAGGGGCATCCTACGAGCAGTACTTC. Translated: CASSMGTGASYEQYF. V gene TRBV19 combines with J gene TRBJ2-7; 10 nucleotides line up with TRBD1. The J segment lost 1 base and the V segment lost 3 bases, leaving 3 bases of the junction unmatched. The CDR3 totals 15 residues. CDR1 and CDR2 from the germline V gene are LNHDA and SQIVND (reference sequence).

This chain joins TRBV7-2 and TRBJ2-7; no firm D call. V gave up 0 bases and J gave up 3 bases, with 9 bases separating them. In germline, CDR1 is SGHTA, CDR2 FQGNSA. The CDR3 length is 14 residues. The CDR3 spells CASSLAQLGYEQYF. The CDR3 DNA reads TGTGCCAGCAGCTTAGCACAGTTGGGCTACGAGCAGTACTTC.

The rearrangement links TRBV5-1 to TRBJ2-3; 7 bases are shared with TRBD1. The trim removed 3 bases at V and 4 bases at J, leaving 11 bases unmatched. Germline lookup yields CDR1 SGHRS and CDR2 YFSETQ. CDR3 size: 16 residues. The chain's CDR3 is CASSSERGLGADTQYF. The CDR3, as DNA: TGCGCCAGCAGCTCTGAGAGGGGGCTAGGCGCAGATACGCAGTATTTT.